What follows are 20 T cell receptor beta chains derived from one specimen sequenced in a study of T-cell reconstitution after alpha-beta-depleted transplantation in children. Researchers prepared the TCRbeta library using unique molecular identifiers, the study reports. TCRdb re-called the PCR reads with MiXCR, one entry per CDR3 protein. The sample comprises fewer than 400,000 distinct CDR3 sequences, about a fifth of which are singletons, and less than 4.5% rests with the top ten. The input for sequencing was PBMCs from the stem cell graft donor, taken from the stem cell graft. The receptors derive from a human donor who donated a stem cell graft to a child with acute myeloid leukemia.

The chain combines TRBV24-1 with TRBJ2-1; a possible D gene is TRBD1 (6 bases). V gave up 5 bases and J gave up 10 bases, with 17 bases separating them. There are 14 residues in the CDR3. Germline CDR1 KGHDR, CDR2 SFDVKD. CDR3 in amino acids: CATSAPLGDTEQFF. The CDR3 DNA reads as TGTGCCACCAGTGCCCCCCTGGGGGACACCGAGCAGTTCTTC.

This chain joins TRBV6-5 and TRBJ2-1, with 11 bases fitting TRBD2. Germline CDR1 is MNHEY and CDR2 is SVGAGI. V trimming: 4 bases; J trimming: 9 bases; junction bases outside the gene matches: 2. The CDR3 is made up of 13 amino acids. Here the CDR3 reads CASSSGTSGEQFF. CDR3 sequence (DNA): TGTGCCAGCAGTTCCGGGACTAGCGGTGAGCAGTTCTTC.

This clonotype was counted between two and nine times. The chain has TRBV2 and TRBJ1-2, with D perhaps TRBD1 (6 bases). V was shortened by 5 bases and J by 5 bases, with 12 bases between the two germline ends. Germline CDR1 SNHLY, CDR2 FYNNEI. The CDR3 consists of 13 residues. The CDR3 coding sequence is TGTGCCAGCAGTATCAGGGGACGGTATGGCTACACCTTC. Translating it yields CASSIRGRYGYTF.

The J gene is TRBJ2-7, the V gene TRBV28; 8 nucleotides line up with TRBD2. The junction had 11 bases not matched to a gene; V was cut back by 6 bases and J by 7 bases. The germline V gene has CDR1 MDHEN and CDR2 SYDVKM. The CDR3 covers 14 residues. The CDR3 DNA follows: TGTGCCAGCAGAGAGGGACTAGGTGTATCGGAGCAGTACTTC. Translation: CASREGLGVSEQYF.

This clonotype was seen at least ten times. The chain combines TRBV20-1 with TRBJ2-1, with 7 bases aligning to TRBD2. Germline CDR1 and CDR2: DFQATT and SNEGSKA (reference sequence). The trim removed 3 bases at V and 8 bases at J, leaving 13 bases unmatched. This CDR3 is 15 amino acids long. The DNA for the CDR3 is TGCAGTGCTAGTGGGCTAGCGGTGGGAGGGGATGAGCAGTTCTTC. The encoded protein is CSASGLAVGGDEQFF.

V is TRBV4-3 and J is TRBJ2-1, with D perhaps matching TRBD2 (5 bases). This CDR3 region has 15 residues. With 0 bases removed from V and 10 bases from J, the gap between germline ends came to 16 bases. Germline lookup yields CDR1 LGHNA and CDR2 YSLEER. Here the CDR3 reads CASSQDFPSGTEQFF. The CDR3 bases are TGCGCCAGCAGCCAAGATTTCCCAAGCGGAACCGAGCAGTTCTTC.

This clonotype has just a few counts. The chain combines TRBV20-1 with TRBJ2-3; 7 bases line up with TRBD2. In germline, CDR1 is DFQATT, CDR2 SNEGSKA (reference sequence). The trim removed 5 bases at V and 4 bases at J, leaving 9 bases unmatched. The CDR3 totals 14 residues. CDR3 loop: CSAGSEREADTQYF. In nucleotides, the CDR3 is TGCAGTGCTGGGTCCGAGCGGGAAGCAGATACGCAGTATTTT.

This clonotype was detected a few times. The chain joins TRBV4-2 to TRBJ2-7; 7 bases map to TRBD2. The germline V gene encodes CDR1 LGHNA and CDR2 YNFKEQ. CDR3 length: 16 amino acids. V shed 0 bases, J shed 3 bases, and the junction held 8 bases outside the gene matches. In DNA, the CDR3 is TGTGCCAGCAGCCAAGAGTCGCTAGCGGCGAACTACGAGCAGTACTTC. Its translation is CASSQESLAANYEQYF.

In its sample, this clonotype was seen a few times. This chain links TRBV28 with TRBJ1-4; D is ambiguous. Germline assignment: CDR1 MDHEN and CDR2 SYDVKM. The V end was cut by 6 bases, the J end by 8 bases, with 13 bases between. The CDR3 is 13 residues long. The CDR3 loop is CASRTSMGEKLFF. DNA for the CDR3: TGTGCCAGCAGGACAAGTATGGGGGAAAAACTGTTTTTT.

This clonotype was counted between two and nine times. The CDR3 nucleotides are TGTGCCACCAGTGATGCGTTCGAGCAGTACTTC. Its translation is CATSDAFEQYF. The J gene is TRBJ2-7, the V gene TRBV24-1; no clear D gene. Deletions cut 3 bases from V and 6 bases from J, with 5 bases between. Germline CDR1 reads KGHDR; CDR2 reads SFDVKD. The CDR3 sequence is 11 residues long.

The chain joins TRBV20-1 to TRBJ2-7; tentative D call: TRBD2 (6 bases). The CDR3 totals 14 residues. The V end was cut by 6 bases, the J end by 3 bases, with 18 bases between. CDR1 DFQATT and CDR2 SNEGSKA come from the germline V gene (reference sequence). The CDR3 spells CSARRSGLLYEQYF. The DNA of the CDR3 is TGCAGTGCCAGACGATCGGGACTCCTCTACGAGCAGTACTTC.

This clonotype has ten or more counts. The chain couples TRBV5-1 to TRBJ2-1; D gene uncertain. Germline V gene lookup returns CDR1 SGHRS and CDR2 YFSETQ. Trimming cost V 0 bases and J 8 bases, with 15 bases left between them. The CDR3 spans 15 residues. The CDR3 loop is CASSLEGPPPDEQFF. The CDR3 nucleotides read TGCGCCAGCAGCTTGGAAGGGCCCCCCCCCGATGAGCAGTTCTTC.

The gene calls are TRBV20-1 and TRBJ1-3; TRBD1 aligns across 10 bases. V was clipped by 3 bases and J by 0 bases; unmatched bases: 11. Germline values: CDR1 DFQATT, CDR2 SNEGSKA (reference sequence). There are 18 residues in the CDR3. CDR3 DNA sequence: TGCAGTGCTAGGGGAGCGGGGACAGGGGAGAGCTCTGGAAACACCATATATTTT. Its protein product is CSARGAGTGESSGNTIYF.

This clonotype was seen ten or more times. The gene calls are TRBV29-1 and TRBJ2-6, with D unclear. Germline V lookup: CDR1 SQVTM, CDR2 ANQGSEA. CDR3 length: 14 amino acids. V dropped 3 bases and J dropped 1 base, with 7 bases sitting between them. The CDR3 loop is CSVDGGSGANVLTF. The CDR3, as DNA: TGCAGCGTTGATGGCGGATCTGGGGCCAACGTCCTGACTTTC. Using reference TRBV29-1 and TRBJ2-6 for the parts outside the CDR3, the full variable domain is SAVISQKPSRDICQRGTSLTIQCQVDSQVTMMFWYRQQPGQSLTLIATANQGSEATYESGFVIDKFPISRPNLTFSTLTVSNMSPEDSSIYLCSVDGGSGANVLTFGAGSRLTVL.

This clonotype appeared a few times. The chain has TRBV12-3 or TRBV12-4 and TRBJ2-1; 9 bases are shared with TRBD2. The length of the CDR3 is 13 residues. The trim removed 8 bases at V and 6 bases at J, leaving 5 bases unmatched. The CDR3 DNA reads as TGTGCCAGCCAAGGACTAGCGTCCAATGAGCAGTTCTTC. Its protein is CASQGLASNEQFF.

This clonotype appeared a few times. V gene TRBV6-2 or TRBV6-3 combines with J gene TRBJ1-2; maybe TRBD1 (5 bases). Germline assignment: CDR1 MNHEY and CDR2 SVGEGT. The ends were cut back, 6 bases at V and 8 bases at J, with 10 bases in the middle. This CDR3 has 11 amino acids. The CDR3 region has the DNA TGTGCCAGCAGAAAGACAGACGGCTACACCTTC. Its protein is CASRKTDGYTF.

This clonotype was found a few times. V and J are TRBV7-2 and TRBJ2-1; no reliable D call. Deletions cut 4 bases from V and 4 bases from J, with 14 bases between. This CDR3 contains 15 residues. Germline V lookup: CDR1 SGHTA, CDR2 FQGNSA. The CDR3 nucleotides read TGTGCCAGCAGCTCAGCCCCTAACCCGTACAATGAGCAGTTCTTC. This sequence encodes CASSSAPNPYNEQFF. The whole variable domain, filled in from reference TRBV7-2 and TRBJ2-1, reads GAGVSQSPSNKVTEKGKDVELRCDPISGHTALYWYRQSLGQGLEFLIYFQGNSAPDKSGLPSDRFSAERTGGSVSTLTIQRTQQEDSAVYLCASSSAPNPYNEQFFGPGTRLTVL.

This clonotype has a handful of counts. The chain couples TRBV11-2 to TRBJ2-7; TRBD2 matches 11 bases. Germline CDR1 is SGHAT and CDR2 is FQNNGV. This CDR3 spans 16 amino acids. V lost 3 bases and J lost 2; bases outside the gene matches: 6. The DNA for the CDR3 is TGTGCCAGCAGCTTTGGGACTAGCGGAGGAGCCTACGAGCAGTACTTC. Protein sequence: CASSFGTSGGAYEQYF.

The chain employs TRBV20-1 and TRBJ2-4; TRBD2 matches 7 bases. The J segment lost 6 bases and the V segment lost 1 base, leaving 12 bases of the junction unmatched. This CDR3 comprises 16 residues. CDR1 DFQATT and CDR2 SNEGSKA come from the germline V gene (reference sequence). CDR3 sequence (DNA): TGCAGTGCTAGAGTCGCGGGAGTAGGCCCGGGAAACATTCAGTACTTC. Translated, it gives CSARVAGVGPGNIQYF.

This clonotype was observed at least ten times. The chain links TRBV15 to TRBJ2-1; 10 bases fit TRBD2. CDR3 length equals 17 residues. The V and J ends lost 0 bases and 7 bases, in that order; junction bases with no gene match: 9. Germline CDR1 is LNHNV and CDR2 is YYDKDF (reference sequence). CDR3 residues: CATSRDFSGRAANEQFF. DNA for the CDR3: TGTGCCACCAGCAGAGATTTCAGCGGGAGGGCGGCTAATGAGCAGTTCTTC.